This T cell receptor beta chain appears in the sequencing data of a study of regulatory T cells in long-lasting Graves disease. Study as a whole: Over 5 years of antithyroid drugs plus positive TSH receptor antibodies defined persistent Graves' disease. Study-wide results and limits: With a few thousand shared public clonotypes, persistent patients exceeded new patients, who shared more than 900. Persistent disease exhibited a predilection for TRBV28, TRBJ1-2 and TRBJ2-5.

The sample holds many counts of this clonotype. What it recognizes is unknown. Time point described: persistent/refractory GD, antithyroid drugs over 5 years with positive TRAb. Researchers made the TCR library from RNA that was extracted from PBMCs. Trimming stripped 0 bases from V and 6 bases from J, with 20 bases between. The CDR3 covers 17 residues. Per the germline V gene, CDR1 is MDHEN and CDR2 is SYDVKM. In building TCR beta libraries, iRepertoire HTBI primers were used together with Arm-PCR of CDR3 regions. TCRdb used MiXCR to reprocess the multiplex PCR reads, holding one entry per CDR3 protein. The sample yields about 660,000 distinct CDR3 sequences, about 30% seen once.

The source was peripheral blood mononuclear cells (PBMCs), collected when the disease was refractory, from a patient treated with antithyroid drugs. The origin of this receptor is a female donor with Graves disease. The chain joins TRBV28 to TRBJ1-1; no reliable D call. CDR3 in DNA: TGTGCCAGCAGTTTATGGTCAGGCGGCGGAGGGCGGGCTGAAGCTTTCTTT. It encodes CASSLWSGGGGRAEAFF.